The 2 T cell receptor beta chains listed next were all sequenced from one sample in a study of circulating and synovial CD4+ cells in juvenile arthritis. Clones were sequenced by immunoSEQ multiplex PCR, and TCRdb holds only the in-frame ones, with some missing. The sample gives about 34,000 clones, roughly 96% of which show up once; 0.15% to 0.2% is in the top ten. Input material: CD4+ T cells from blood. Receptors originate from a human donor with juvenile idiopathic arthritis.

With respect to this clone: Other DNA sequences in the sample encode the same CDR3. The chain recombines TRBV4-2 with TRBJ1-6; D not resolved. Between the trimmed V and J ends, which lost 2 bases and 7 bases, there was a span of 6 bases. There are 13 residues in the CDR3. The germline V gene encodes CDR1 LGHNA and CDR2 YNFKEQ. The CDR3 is CASSQSKNSPLHF. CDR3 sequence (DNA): TGTGCCAGCAGCCAATCTAAGAATTCACCCCTCCACTTT.

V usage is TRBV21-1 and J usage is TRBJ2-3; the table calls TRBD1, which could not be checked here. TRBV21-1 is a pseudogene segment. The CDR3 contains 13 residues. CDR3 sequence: CASRGDRRHTQYF. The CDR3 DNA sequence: TGTGCCAGCAGGGGAGACAGGAGGCATACGCAGTATTTT.